This T cell receptor beta chain was retrieved from a study of control samples from healthy donors and cancer patients. This table comes from immunoSEQ multiplex PCR, and its TCRdb copy is limited to in-frame clones, with some not included. This sample yields 98,000 or so clones, of which 79% are seen a single time; approximately 10% belongs to the top ten. Germline lookup yields CDR1 KGHSH and CDR2 LQKENI. Trimming removed 2 bases from V and 0 bases from J, with 11 bases in between. CDR3 size: 16 residues. This receptor was identified in a woman aged 25 to 39 in good health. The V and J genes are TRBV18 and TRBJ1-3; D unclear. The sequenced sample was blood. The CDR3 loop is CASSPSLSLSGNTIYF. DNA for the CDR3: TGTGCCAGCTCACCATCTCTATCGCTCTCTGGAAACACCATATATTTT.